A selection of T cell receptor beta chains follows, all from one sample in a study of blood T cell repertoires in COVID-19. This table comes from immunoSEQ multiplex PCR, and its TCRdb copy is limited to in-frame clones, with some not included. Found here are hundreds of thousands of clones, more than 75% of them singletons; the top ten hold roughly 2.1%. The specimen sequenced was peripheral blood. These receptors were collected from a woman aged 30 to 39 who had recovered from COVID-19. CDR3s include the opening cysteine and the closing phenylalanine or tryptophan.

TRBJ1-5	TRBV4-1	CASSQEGGGSNQPQHF
TRBJ1-3	TRBV11-2	CASSPAGKRNTIYF
TRBJ2-7	TRBV5-8	CASSRRQGSHYEQYF
TRBJ2-7	TRBV23-1	CASSGTEIYEQYF
TRBJ2-3	TRBV2	CASSEYSALAVDTQYF
TRBJ2-6	TRBV7-2	CASSGAGAFSGANVLTF
TRBJ2-2	TRBV6-5	CASRRTGVLTGELFF
TRBJ2-7	TRBV18	CASSAGPAWEQYF
TRBJ2-5	TRBV7-2	CASSLSGPIETQYF
TRBJ1-6	TRBV6-5	CASRETGGFNSPLHF
TRBJ2-7	TRBV10-1	CASRGSYEQYF
TRBJ2-3	TRBV29-1	CSVEGVGRHTDTQYF
TRBJ2-1	TRBV6-6	CASTLDEGYNEQFF
TRBJ2-2	TRBV5-4	CASSPRTSGSITGELFF
TRBJ2-5	TRBV10-3	CATMAGEGQETQYF
TRBJ2-7	TRBV15	CATSNSGGPYEQYF
TRBJ2-6	TRBV11-1	CASRSSSGANVLTF
TRBJ1-2	TRBV7-2	CASSRRDRAIYGYTF
TRBJ2-1	TRBV4-1	CASSQDRGGSEFF
TRBJ2-6	TRBV5-6	CASWAGANVLTF
TRBJ2-4	TRBV4-1	CASSQGPLQFLQYF
TRBJ1-2	TRBV6-5	CASSRAQGVYGYTF
TRBJ2-1	TRBV19	CASSAQRGTYNEQFF
TRBJ1-4	TRBV19	CASSTTGLGEKLFF